These 5 T cell receptor beta chains were all obtained from the same sample, sequenced in a study of T cells in Graves' hyperthyroidism and ophthalmopathy. Amplified TCR beta CDR3 regions came from RNA transcripts. The HTBI set primed first-round TCR CDR3 RT-PCR. From the multiplex PCR reads, TCRdb called clonotypes with MiXCR, one entry per CDR3 protein. The sample has roughly 840,000 distinct CDR3 sequences; around 38% are singletons. The sequencing sample was made of blood. The origin of the receptors is a man aged 18 to 29 with Graves' hyperthyroidism.

This clonotype was detected ten times or more. The J gene is TRBJ1-1, the V gene TRBV10-3, with D possibly being TRBD1 (6 bases). The CDR3 sequence is 13 residues long. Germline CDR1 reads ENHRY; CDR2 reads SYGVKD. Trimming shortened V by 10 bases and J by 3 bases, and 15 bases separated the two germline ends. The CDR3 bases are TGTGCCACCGAACAGGGTGTGGACACTGAAGCTTTCTTT. Translating gives CATEQGVDTEAFF.

The chain carries TRBV4-1 and TRBJ2-7; 9 bases are a match to TRBD2. This CDR3 spans 14 amino acids. J gave up 3 bases and V 3 bases, and 3 bases lay outside the gene matches. Germline-derived CDR1 and CDR2 are MGHRA and YSYEKL. Here the CDR3 DNA reads TGCGCCAGCAGCCATCTAGCGGGATACTACGAGCAGTACTTC. Translating it yields CASSHLAGYYEQYF.

The chain couples TRBV9 to TRBJ1-2; 8 bases are a match to TRBD1. This CDR3 has 14 residues. The V gene end was trimmed by 3 bases and the J gene end by 7 bases; junction bases not matched to a gene: 8. Looked up from germline, CDR1 is SGDLS and CDR2 is YYNGEE. This CDR3 reads CASSAGQDGAGYTF. CDR3 sequence (DNA): TGTGCCAGCAGCGCGGGACAGGACGGCGCTGGCTACACCTTC.

The chain carries TRBV4-3 and TRBJ1-5, with D unresolved. V shed 2 bases and J shed 4 bases, with 12 bases lying between them. Germline V gives CDR1 LGHNA, CDR2 YSLEER. This CDR3 spans 15 amino acids. CDR3 bases: TGCGCCAGCAGCCAAAGGGCGGCTACTAATCAGCCCCAGCATTTT. As protein: CASSQRAATNQPQHF.

This chain connects TRBV9 to TRBJ1-1, with D perhaps matching TRBD1 (5 bases). Germline CDR1 and CDR2: SGDLS and YYNGEE. CDR3 length: 16 residues. The V and J ends lost 4 bases and 0 bases respectively, with 16 bases between them. Here the CDR3 DNA reads TGTGCCAGCAGCAGAGAAGGGGCTGGCATGAACACTGAAGCTTTCTTT. Its translation: CASSREGAGMNTEAFF.